The rows below give T cell receptor beta chains drawn from one sample of a study of human T cells and chemical hapten exposure. TCRdb analysed the 5' RACE reads with MiXCR anew, one entry per CDR3 protein. Among roughly 82,000 distinct CDR3 sequences listed, about 15% were seen once. The origin of the receptors is a female donor in good health. Each CDR3 is given with its conserved first and last residue. Fields, in order: clone size, J gene, D gene, V gene, CDR3 DNA, CDR3 protein. The D gene is left open where the match is weak. Clone size, where shown, is once, few, many, or a class for clones that have expanded.

few TRBJ1-6 NA TRBV3-1 TGTGCCAGCAGCCAAGGGACGGATTCACCCCTCCACTTT CASSQGTDSPLHF
NA TRBJ2-3 TRBD2 TRBV28 TGTGCCAGCAGTTTTCGCGGGAGGGCCCAAGATACGCAGTATTTT CASSFRGRAQDTQYF
many TRBJ1-2 NA TRBV28 TGTGCCAGCACCCTGGTGGGGGAAGGCAGTGGCTACACCTTC CASTLVGEGSGYTF
NA TRBJ1-6 NA TRBV6-5 TGTGCCAGCAGTTACTCGGCAGGGTTCAGCTCCTATAATTCACCCCTCCACTTT CASSYSAGFSSYNSPLHF
few TRBJ1-1 NA TRBV12-3/TRBV12-4 TGTGCCAGCAGTTTGGGAGGGACCCTTAACACTGAAGCTTTCTTT CASSLGGTLNTEAFF
NA TRBJ2-2 TRBD2 TRBV5-1 TGCGCCAGCCGGGCCCTAGCGGGAGGTGGCGGGGAGCTGTTTTTT CASRALAGGGGELFF
NA TRBJ2-1 NA TRBV7-6 TGTGCCAGCAGCACGGGGGGCAGGGAAACTGAGCAGTTCTTC CASSTGGRETEQFF
NA TRBJ2-7 TRBD2 TRBV3-1 TGTGCCAGCAGCCAGGCGGCGGGAGCCCTCTACGAGCAGTACTTC CASSQAAGALYEQYF
NA TRBJ2-6 NA TRBV4-3 TGCGCCAGCAGCCCTGGAGGGGGCTCTGGGGCCAACGTCCTGACTTTC CASSPGGGSGANVLTF
NA TRBJ2-3 NA TRBV7-9 TGTGCCAGCAGCTTAGAGGATTTCACAGATACGCAGTATTTT CASSLEDFTDTQYF
once TRBJ2-1 TRBD2 TRBV29-1 TGCAGCGTTGAACTAGCGGGAGGCTACAATGAGCAGTTCTTC CSVELAGGYNEQFF
NA TRBJ1-6 NA TRBV25-1 TGTGCCAGCAGTCACCTAGGGGGGCCACCCCTCCACTTT CASSHLGGPPLHF
NA TRBJ1-1 NA TRBV10-3 TGTGCCATCAGTGAGTCGGGGGACACTGAAGCTTTCTTT CAISESGDTEAFF
NA TRBJ2-3 TRBD2 TRBV20-1 TGCAGTGCTATACCTCTAAGCGGGGGGAACACAGATACGCAGTATTTT CSAIPLSGGNTDTQYF
NA TRBJ2-5 NA TRBV29-1 TGCAGCACGTCGGGGACCCCCCAAGAGACCCAGTACTTC CSTSGTPQETQYF
once TRBJ2-3 TRBD2 TRBV20-1 TGCAGTGCTAGAAGGACTAGCGGGAGTTTTATGGATACGCAGTATTTT CSARRTSGSFMDTQYF
NA TRBJ2-6 TRBD2 TRBV12-3/TRBV12-4 TGTGCCAGCAGTCTCCAGCGGGGGGTTTCTGGGGCCAACGTCCTGACTTTC CASSLQRGVSGANVLTF
few TRBJ2-7 TRBD1 TRBV4-1 TGCGCCAGCAGCGGCCTTATCGCCGGGACAGGGACCCACGAGCAGTACTTC CASSGLIAGTGTHEQYF
many TRBJ2-3 TRBD1 TRBV6-2/TRBV6-3 TGTGCCACAGGGGACAGGGAGACAGATACGCAGTATTTT CATGDRETDTQYF
few TRBJ1-1 TRBD1 TRBV29-1 TGCAGCGCCAAGACAGGGGCCGACACTGAAGCTTTCTTT CSAKTGADTEAFF
NA TRBJ2-7 TRBD1 TRBV29-1 TGCAGCGTTGACGGACAGGGGAGTCCCTACGAGCAGTACTTC CSVDGQGSPYEQYF
many TRBJ1-2 TRBD1 TRBV20-1 TGCAGTGCTTCACCCCCGACAGGGGGATCTGGCTACACCTTC CSASPPTGGSGYTF